This T cell receptor beta chain emerged from a study of human T cells and chemical hapten exposure. This clonotype showed up just a few times. The time point is: patch test 3, about 24 weeks after DPC sensitization. Treatment described: therapeutic diphenylcyclopropenone sensitization with weekly scalp DPC. The ends were cut back, 5 bases at V and 1 base at J, with 9 bases in the middle. This CDR3 is built from 14 residues. CDR1 and CDR2 from the germline V gene are SGHTA and FQGNSA. MiXCR was run by TCRdb on the RACE reads, yielding one entry per CDR3 protein. The repertoire holds about 120,000 distinct CDR3 sequences, with approximately 10% as singletons.

The genes are TRBV7-2 and TRBJ2-1; TRBD1 is a possible D gene (5 bases). This clonotype was sampled from a woman aged 50 to 65 with alopecia areata. Some clones in this sample may be carry-over from other donors' samples. This specimen consisted of whole blood, obtained in connection with sensitization to the hapten diphenylcyclopropenone (DPC). CDR3 in DNA: TGTGCCAGCAGCGTCAGGGCGTCCTACAATGAGCAGTTCTTC. This sequence encodes CASSVRASYNEQFF.